The 24 T cell receptor beta chains in this list originate from one sample, sequenced in a study of shared clonotypes between healthy human individuals. TCRdb's copy holds only in-frame clones and misses some; the assay was immunoSEQ multiplex PCR. The sample has some 1,400,000 clones, approximately 96% seen once. The sample comprised naive CD4+ T cells sorted from blood. Documented subset: CD45RA+ positively selected. Receptors originate from a man in his thirties or forties in good health.

The genes are TRBV5-4 and TRBJ2-1; D possibly uses TRBD1 or TRBD2 (5 bases each). V lost 0 bases to trimming and J lost 0 bases, with 7 bases between them. Germline V gene data show CDR1 as SGHNT and CDR2 as YYREEE (reference sequence). CDR3 length: 15 amino acids. CDR3 residues: CASSLVGDSYNEQFF. Written as DNA, the CDR3 is TGTGCCAGCAGCTTGGTGGGGGACTCCTACAATGAGCAGTTCTTC.

This clone was seen once. V gene TRBV10-3 combines with J gene TRBJ2-5; TRBD2 is a possible D gene (6 bases). From germline, CDR1 is ENHRY and CDR2 SYGVKD. This CDR3 region has 13 residues. The V gene lost 4 bases and the J gene lost 5 bases, with 11 bases spanning the gap. The CDR3 spells CAISAEGGETQYF. The CDR3 DNA reads TGTGCCATCAGTGCGGAGGGTGGTGAGACCCAGTACTTC.

The CDR3 region is CASSSSGGGTDTQYF. CDR3 DNA: TGTGCCAGCAGTTCTAGCGGGGGTGGGACAGATACGCAGTATTTT. The chain uses TRBV2 and TRBJ2-3; TRBD2 aligns across 10 bases. Germline lookup yields CDR1 SNHLY and CDR2 FYNNEI. The CDR3 loop spans 15 amino acids. Trimming at V came to 5 bases and at J to 3 bases, leaving 5 bases not matched to a gene.

In DNA, the CDR3 is TGTGCCAGCAGCTTATGGCTAGCGGTACAAGAGACCCAGTACTTC. Its translation: CASSLWLAVQETQYF. V and J are TRBV7-9 and TRBJ2-5, with TRBD2 matching 7 bases. Unmatched junction bases numbered 5, after V lost 2 bases and J lost 2 bases. The germline CDR1 and CDR2 sequences are SEHNR and FQNEAQ (reference sequence). The CDR3 contains 15 residues.

In its sample, this clone was seen once. The V and J genes are TRBV5-1 and TRBJ2-1; no definite D call. The ends were cut back, 0 bases at V and 0 bases at J, with 10 bases in the middle. CDR1 and CDR2 from the germline V gene are SGHRS and YFSETQ. The CDR3 consists of 16 residues. CDR3 sequence (DNA): TGCGCCAGCAGCTTGGTGGCAGTACGCTCCTACAATGAGCAGTTCTTC. It encodes CASSLVAVRSYNEQFF.

This clone was recorded once. The chain joins TRBV6-6 to TRBJ2-2; no firm D call. The CDR3 is made up of 13 amino acids. Trimming took off 7 bases at V and 3 bases at J, with 9 bases between the two ends. Germline V lookup: CDR1 MNHNY, CDR2 SVGAGI (reference sequence). The CDR3 here is CASMGSYTGELFF. CDR3 nucleotides: TGTGCCAGCATGGGATCCTACACCGGGGAGCTGTTTTTT.

The chain carries TRBV28 and TRBJ1-3; no definite D call. V was clipped by 3 bases and J by 5 bases, with 8 bases between them. The CDR3 runs to 13 residues. Germline values: CDR1 MDHEN, CDR2 SYDVKM. The chain's CDR3 is CASSLVGRNTIYF. The CDR3 coding sequence is TGTGCCAGCAGTTTGGTAGGACGAAACACCATATATTTT. The whole variable domain, remainder taken from reference TRBV28 and TRBJ1-3, is DVKVTQSSRYLVKRTGEKVFLECVQDMDHENMFWYRQDPGLGLRLIYFSYDVKMKEKGDIPEGYSVSREKKERFSLILESASTNQTSMYLCASSLVGRNTIYFGEGSWLTVV.

This chain links TRBV6-6 with TRBJ2-2, with 8 bases fitting TRBD1. This CDR3 spans 15 amino acids. The V segment lost 7 bases and the J segment 1 base; nucleotides outside the gene matches: 5. CDR1 and CDR2 (germline): MNHNY, SVGAGI (reference sequence). CDR3 region: CASTLDRGNTGELFF. CDR3 nucleotide sequence: TGTGCCAGCACCTTAGACAGGGGGAACACCGGGGAGCTGTTTTTT.

The V and J genes are TRBV7-9 and TRBJ1-3, with 10 bases identical to TRBD1. CDR3 length: 17 amino acids. CDR1 SEHNR and CDR2 FQNEAQ come from the germline V gene (reference sequence). Trimming cost V 5 bases and J 2 bases; bases outside gene matches: 9. The CDR3 loop reads CASSPHGGTGAGNTIYF. CDR3 DNA sequence: TGTGCCAGCAGCCCCCACGGAGGGACAGGGGCTGGAAACACCATATATTTT.

This clone has a single count. J is TRBJ1-1 and V is TRBV9, with D unclear. CDR3 length: 17 residues. In germline, CDR1 is SGDLS, CDR2 YYNGEE. The germline V and J ends were trimmed by 1 base and 0 bases, with 16 bases remaining between them. CDR3 sequence reads: CASSVSGAVPMNTEAFF. Written as DNA, the CDR3 is TGTGCCAGCAGCGTATCGGGCGCGGTCCCCATGAACACTGAAGCTTTCTTT.

The genes are TRBV28 and TRBJ2-1; D gene unclear. The V gene lost 5 bases and the J gene lost 8 bases, with 10 bases spanning the gap. In germline, CDR1 is MDHEN, CDR2 SYDVKM. The CDR3 contains 12 residues. This CDR3 is CASSPPLDEQFF. The DNA of the CDR3 is TGTGCCAGCAGTCCCCCCCTCGATGAGCAGTTCTTC.

The chain uses TRBV5-1 and TRBJ2-1, with TRBD2 matching 7 bases. Germline trimming cut 4 bases from V and 8 bases from J; bases unmatched to any gene: 9. Germline V gene lookup returns CDR1 SGHRS and CDR2 YFSETQ. This CDR3 comprises 14 residues. Here the CDR3 reads CASSTLATGDEQFF. CDR3 nucleotide sequence: TGCGCCAGCAGCACACTAGCGACCGGGGATGAGCAGTTCTTC.

CDR3 in amino acids: CASSTRQGHYSPNQPQHF. CDR3 sequence (DNA): TGTGCCAGCAGCACTCGACAGGGGCATTACTCTCCCAACCAGCCCCAGCATTTT. The V call is TRBV5-6, the J call TRBJ1-5, with 8 bases fitting TRBD1. This CDR3 has 18 amino acids. Germline CDR1 and CDR2: SGHDT and YYEEEE. V gave up 4 bases and J gave up 7 bases; unmatched junction bases: 19.

J is TRBJ2-1 and V is TRBV2; D is perhaps TRBD1 or TRBD2 (5 bases each). Trimming cost V 5 bases and J 6 bases, with 14 bases left between them. The germline CDR1 and CDR2 sequences are SNHLY and FYNNEI. The CDR3 loop spans 14 amino acids. The CDR3 loop is CASSLRQGPNEQFF. In DNA form, the CDR3 reads TGTGCCAGCAGTCTCCGCCAGGGACCCAATGAGCAGTTCTTC.

This clone has only one observation. The chain is built from TRBV19 and TRBJ2-7, with 7 bases that match TRBD2. The CDR3 length is 15 residues. The germline V gene encodes CDR1 LNHDA and CDR2 SQIVND (reference sequence). V lost 5 bases, J lost 3 bases, and 10 bases stayed unmatched. The CDR3 protein is CASSLLASRDYEQYF. In DNA, the CDR3 is TGTGCCAGTAGTTTACTAGCGTCCAGAGACTACGAGCAGTACTTC.

The chain is built from TRBV18 and TRBJ2-2; D tentatively fits TRBD1 or TRBD2 (5 bases each). V lost 1 base, J lost 1 base, and 10 bases lay in between. The CDR3 loop spans 16 amino acids. Germline V lookup: CDR1 KGHSH, CDR2 LQKENI. The DNA for the CDR3 is TGTGCCAGCTCACCACAAAGCGGACAGAACACCGGGGAGCTGTTTTTT. This gives the protein CASSPQSGQNTGELFF.

The J gene is TRBJ2-7, the V gene TRBV9; TRBD2 matches 10 bases. Germline V CDR1 and CDR2: SGDLS, YYNGEE. This CDR3 spans 19 amino acids. J lost 0 bases, V lost 0 bases, and 12 bases had no gene match. This CDR3 is CASSVGSGGASGSSYEQYF. In nucleotides, the CDR3 is TGTGCCAGCAGCGTAGGGTCTGGGGGGGCTAGCGGGAGCTCCTACGAGCAGTACTTC.

The chain's CDR3 is CASTASGHGYNEQFF. The CDR3 DNA reads TGTGCCAGCACTGCTTCAGGCCACGGGTACAATGAGCAGTTCTTC. V usage is TRBV13 and J usage is TRBJ2-1; D is unresolved. The CDR3 contains 15 residues. Per the germline V gene, CDR1 is PRHDT and CDR2 is FYEKMQ (reference sequence). The ends were cut back, 7 bases at V and 4 bases at J, with 17 bases in the middle.

The CDR3 spells CASSFSSGHGETQYF. Written as DNA, the CDR3 is TGTGCCAGCAGTTTTAGCTCGGGGCACGGGGAGACCCAGTACTTC. This chain connects TRBV28 to TRBJ2-5; the D gene could be TRBD1 or TRBD2 (5 bases each). The V and J ends lost 3 bases and 5 bases respectively, with 16 bases between them. There are 15 residues in the CDR3. Germline CDR1 MDHEN, CDR2 SYDVKM. Filled out from reference TRBV28 and TRBJ2-5, the complete variable domain reads DVKVTQSSRYLVKRTGEKVFLECVQDMDHENMFWYRQDPGLGLRLIYFSYDVKMKEKGDIPEGYSVSREKKERFSLILESASTNQTSMYLCASSFSSGHGETQYFGPGTRLLVL.

A single count supports this clone. CDR3 nucleotide sequence: TGTGCCAGCAGCCAAACGGCCAACTATGGCTACACCTTC. Its protein is CASSQTANYGYTF. The chain is built from TRBV16 and TRBJ1-2; D is undetermined. The CDR3 is 13 amino acids. Trimming removed 2 bases from V and 2 bases from J, with 6 bases in between. From germline, CDR1 is KGHSY and CDR2 FQNENV.

J is TRBJ2-7 and V is TRBV5-6; 7 bases match TRBD1. V lost 4 bases to trimming and J lost 3 bases; unmatched junction nucleotides: 7. Germline V lookup: CDR1 SGHDT, CDR2 YYEEEE. The CDR3 has 14 amino acids. The CDR3 region has the DNA TGTGCCAGCAGCCTCCCCGGGACAGTCTACGAGCAGTACTTC. Translated: CASSLPGTVYEQYF.

This chain joins TRBV5-8 and TRBJ2-7, with 8 nucleotides matching TRBD1. The CDR3 is 15 amino acids. The germline V gene encodes CDR1 SGHTS and CDR2 YDEGEE. The V and J ends lost 5 bases and 1 base, in that order; junction bases with no gene match: 8. The CDR3: CASRAQGEVSYEQYF. In DNA, the CDR3 is TGTGCCAGCAGGGCACAGGGGGAGGTTTCCTACGAGCAGTACTTC.

With regard to this clone: Other DNA sequences from this sample encode an identical CDR3 as well. The V call is TRBV18, the J call TRBJ1-1, with D perhaps matching TRBD1 (5 bases). CDR3 length: 14 residues. V lost 1 base and J 1 base, leaving 7 bases between the germline ends. Germline CDR1 reads KGHSH; CDR2 reads LQKENI. Written as DNA, the CDR3 is TGTGCCAGCTCACCACTTGGGGGGAACACTGAAGCTTTCTTT. It is translated as CASSPLGGNTEAFF.

Only one count was recorded for this clone. For the CDR3, the DNA is TGTGCCAGTAGGACTAGCGGGGTGGGGCTAGGCACGCAGTATTTT. As protein: CASRTSGVGLGTQYF. This chain connects TRBV19 to TRBJ2-3, with 11 bases matching TRBD2. Germline V CDR1 and CDR2: LNHDA, SQIVND (reference sequence). The CDR3 is 15 amino acids. Losses at the gene ends were 6 bases for V and 9 bases for J; bases not matched to a gene: 11.